These 23 T cell receptor beta chains originate from one sample sequenced in a study of blood T cell repertoires in COVID-19. Repertoires were generated with immunoSEQ multiplex PCR, while TCRdb's copy carries only in-frame clones and drops some. The data contain 120,000 or so clones, around 83% of them singletons. Source material: peripheral blood. These receptors were collected from a man older than 75 with active or convalescent COVID-19.

This chain links TRBV7-9 with TRBJ1-1; tentative D call: TRBD1 (5 bases). Germline assignment: CDR1 SEHNR and CDR2 FQNEAQ (reference sequence). The CDR3 is made up of 14 amino acids. The V end lost 0 bases, the J end lost 5 bases, and 10 bases lay between the germline ends. DNA of the CDR3: TGTGCCAGCAGCTTAGCAGCGGGGCTGACTGAAGCTTTCTTT. It is translated as CASSLAAGLTEAFF. The full variable domain, completed using reference TRBV7-9 and TRBJ1-1, is DTGVSQNPRHKITKRGQNVTFRCDPISEHNRLYWYRQTLGQGPEFLTYFQNEAQLEKSRLLSDRFSAERPKGSFSTLEIQRTEQGDSAMYLCASSLAAGLTEAFFGQGTRLTVV.

The rearrangement links TRBV9 to TRBJ2-2, with D possibly being TRBD1 (6 bases). CDR1 and CDR2 (germline): SGDLS, YYNGEE. V gave up 0 bases and J gave up 1 base, with 7 bases separating them. This CDR3 region has 15 residues. The CDR3 loop reads CASSVAQGNTGELFF. The CDR3, as DNA: TGTGCCAGCAGCGTAGCACAGGGGAACACCGGGGAGCTGTTTTTT.

This chain links TRBV28 with TRBJ2-7; a possible D gene is TRBD2 (6 bases). V dropped 3 bases and J dropped 1 base, with 7 bases sitting between them. CDR1 is MDHEN and CDR2 is SYDVKM in the germline V gene. The CDR3 sequence is 13 residues long. Here the CDR3 reads CASSLAGSYEQYF. The CDR3 nucleotides read TGTGCCAGCAGTTTGGCGGGATCCTACGAGCAGTACTTC.

The V gene is TRBV3-1 (or the pseudogene TRBV3-2), the J gene TRBJ2-5; the match to TRBD1 covers 7 bases. This CDR3 is built from 14 residues. After removal of 6 bases from V and 1 base from J, the junction contained 5 bases not matched to a gene. Germline loops: CDR1 LGHDT, CDR2 YNNKEL (reference sequence). The CDR3 DNA reads as TGTGCCAGCAGTGTACGGACAGGCCAAGAGACCCAGTACTTC. This sequence encodes CASSVRTGQETQYF.

CDR3 region: CASNKRGGLDEQFF. As DNA, the CDR3 is TGTGCCAGTAATAAGCGGGGGGGTCTTGATGAGCAGTTCTTC. The chain is built from TRBV19 and TRBJ2-1; 10 nucleotides align to TRBD2. CDR1 is LNHDA and CDR2 is SQIVND in the germline V gene (reference sequence). The V segment lost 7 bases and the J segment 8 bases; nucleotides outside the gene matches: 8. The length of the CDR3 is 14 residues.

This clone was found once. The chain has TRBV20-1 and TRBJ2-3; TRBD2 might be the D (5 bases). The CDR3 runs 14 residues. V was shortened by 3 bases and J by 2 bases, with 12 bases between the two germline ends. CDR1 DFQATT and CDR2 SNEGSKA come from the germline V gene (reference sequence). The CDR3 DNA is TGCAGTGCTAGTCGGACTCAATACACAGATACGCAGTATTTT. Translating gives CSASRTQYTDTQYF.

The chain has TRBV5-5 and TRBJ2-5; D is possibly TRBD2 (6 bases). The V gene's germline CDR1 is SGHKS and CDR2 YYEKEE (reference sequence). V shed 4 bases and J shed 9 bases, with 16 bases lying between them. The CDR3 consists of 13 residues. CDR3 amino acids: CASSLVAEGAQYF. Written as DNA, the CDR3 is TGTGCCAGCAGCCTGGTAGCGGAAGGCGCCCAGTACTTC.

The chain recombines TRBV6-5 with TRBJ2-7; tentative D call: TRBD1 (7 bases). The CDR3 extends over 13 amino acids. V was cut by 6 bases and J by 6 bases, with 15 bases left in between. CDR1 MNHEY and CDR2 SVGAGI come from the germline V gene. The CDR3 DNA reads as TGTGCCAGCAGCCTATACAGGGGACTCGAGCAGTACTTC. Encoded protein: CASSLYRGLEQYF.

The genes are TRBV11-3 and TRBJ2-5, with D maybe TRBD2 (6 bases). The CDR3 contains 15 residues. Trimming cost V 4 bases and J 1 base, with 13 bases left between them. Germline-derived CDR1 and CDR2 are SGHNT and YENEEA. CDR3 region: CASSSTSLVQETQYF. The CDR3 DNA reads TGTGCCAGCAGCTCCACTAGCCTAGTCCAAGAGACCCAGTACTTC. Using reference TRBV11-3 and TRBJ2-5 for the parts outside the CDR3, the full variable domain is EAGVVQSPRYKIIEKKQPVAFWCNPISGHNTLYWYLQNLGQGPELLIRYENEEAVDDSQLPKDRFSAERLKGVDSTLKIQPAELGDSAVYLCASSSTSLVQETQYFGPGTRLLVL.

The rearrangement joins TRBV27 to TRBJ2-3; TRBD1 matches at 7 bases. The germline V gene has CDR1 MNHEY and CDR2 SMNVEV (reference sequence). CDR3 length equals 14 residues. V dropped 10 bases and J dropped 5; count of bases not matched to a gene: 12. CDR3 residues: CATSDRAGGDTQYF. For the CDR3, the DNA is TGTGCCACCTCCGACAGGGCGGGCGGAGATACGCAGTATTTT.

The chain has TRBV6-4 and TRBJ2-4; D gene uncertain. Between the trimmed V and J ends, which lost 6 bases and 6 bases, there was a span of 6 bases. CDR1 is MRHNA and CDR2 is SNTAGT in the germline V gene. This CDR3 region has 11 residues. CDR3: CASRLGNIQYF. The CDR3 coding sequence is TGTGCCAGCAGGCTCGGAAACATTCAGTACTTC.

The chain carries TRBV6-1 and TRBJ1-4; D remains unclear. The CDR3 contains 14 residues. CDR1 and CDR2 (germline): MNHNS, SASEGT. The V gene lost 6 bases and the J gene lost 4 bases, with 12 bases spanning the gap. CDR3 sequence (DNA): TGTGCCAGCAGCGAACAGTACAGTAATGAAAAACTGTTTTTT. Translation gives CASSEQYSNEKLFF.

The chain joins TRBV5-4 to TRBJ2-5; TRBD2 is a possible D gene (6 bases). The CDR3 length is 17 residues. Per the germline V gene, CDR1 is SGHNT and CDR2 is YYREEE (reference sequence). Trimming took off 7 bases at V and 5 bases at J, with 27 bases between the two ends. CDR3 protein: CASSRAVGGPPGETQYF. The CDR3 bases are TGTGCCAGCTCGCGGGCGGTGGGGGGACCCCCGGGGGAGACCCAGTACTTC. Looking up the rest from reference TRBV5-4 and TRBJ2-5 gives the full variable domain: ETGVTQSPTHLIKTRGQQVTLRCSSQSGHNTVSWYQQALGQGPQFIFQYYREEENGRGNFPPRFSGLQFPNYSSELNVNALELDDSALYLCASSRAVGGPPGETQYFGPGTRLLVL.

This clone has only one observation. The rearrangement links TRBV3-1 (or the pseudogene TRBV3-2) to TRBJ1-4; D possibly corresponds to TRBD1 (6 bases). There are 16 residues in the CDR3. Trimming took 2 bases from V and 8 from J, leaving 18 bases between them. The germline CDR1 and CDR2 sequences are LGHDT and YNNKEL (reference sequence). The CDR3 DNA reads as TGTGCCAGCAGCCAACCAGGACAGTCGCCTGGAGAAAAACTGTTTTTT. It translates to CASSQPGQSPGEKLFF.

The chain has TRBV12-3 or TRBV12-4 and TRBJ2-7; 7 positions match TRBD1. The length of the CDR3 is 12 residues. Trimming at V came to 6 bases and at J to 6 bases, leaving 5 bases not matched to a gene. DNA of the CDR3: TGTGCCAGCAGGACAGGGTTAGGCGAGCAGTACTTC. Its protein is CASRTGLGEQYF.

The chain uses TRBV3-1 (or the pseudogene TRBV3-2) and TRBJ1-5; 8 bases line up with TRBD1. Germline-derived CDR1 and CDR2 are LGHDT and YNNKEL (reference sequence). This CDR3 region has 14 residues. The J segment lost 7 bases and the V segment lost 1 base, leaving 3 bases of the junction unmatched. In nucleotides, the CDR3 is TGTGCCAGCAGCCAAGTTCCAGGGGGCCAGCCCCAGCATTTT. This translates into CASSQVPGGQPQHF.

The V and J genes are TRBV7-9 and TRBJ2-5; maybe TRBD1 (5 bases). Germline V CDR1 and CDR2: SEHNR, FQNEAQ (reference sequence). The length of the CDR3 is 14 residues. V was pared by 2 bases and J by 4 bases, with 11 bases between. This chain's CDR3 is CASSLLAGRETQYF. As DNA, the CDR3 is TGTGCCAGCAGCTTATTGGCAGGGCGAGAGACCCAGTACTTC.

J is TRBJ1-2 and V is TRBV7-2, with unresolved D. Germline values: CDR1 SGHTA, CDR2 FQGNSA. This CDR3 comprises 16 residues. With 1 base removed from V and 4 bases from J, the gap between germline ends came to 16 bases. CDR3 nucleotide sequence: TGTGCCAGCAGCTTAGGAGAGTGGGCTCAGATCTATGGCTACACCTTC. This codes for CASSLGEWAQIYGYTF. The variable domain in full, completed from reference TRBV7-2 and TRBJ1-2, reads GAGVSQSPSNKVTEKGKDVELRCDPISGHTALYWYRQSLGQGLEFLIYFQGNSAPDKSGLPSDRFSAERTGGSVSTLTIQRTQQEDSAVYLCASSLGEWAQIYGYTFGSGTRLTVV.

The rearrangement joins TRBV11-3 to TRBJ2-2; D is unresolved. This CDR3 is built from 13 residues. Trimming removed 8 bases at V and 1 base at J, with 8 bases between. Germline V gene lookup returns CDR1 SGHNT and CDR2 YENEEA. The CDR3 reads CASHSQNTGELFF. The CDR3 bases are TGTGCCAGCCACAGTCAGAACACCGGGGAGCTGTTTTTT.

As concerns this clone: The junction and the germline gene differ at one end; a read error may be behind it. The chain uses TRBV9 and TRBJ2-7; 8 nucleotides agree with TRBD2. CDR3 length equals 13 residues. Germline V gives CDR1 SGDLS, CDR2 YYNGEE. The CDR3: CPSSAGGGAEQYF. The CDR3 DNA follows: TGTCCCAGCAGCGCCGGGGGGGGAGCCGAGCAGTACTTC.

The genes are TRBV9 and TRBJ2-3; 12 bases align to TRBD1. The CDR3 runs to 18 residues. J lost 5 bases, V lost 3 bases, and 13 bases had no gene match. Germline V CDR1 and CDR2: SGDLS, YYNGEE. The DNA of the CDR3 is TGTGCCAGCAGCGCCCAATTCGGGACAGGGGGCGAAAGAGATACGCAGTATTTT. This gives the protein CASSAQFGTGGERDTQYF. The full variable domain, rest sourced from reference TRBV9 and TRBJ2-3, is DSGVTQTPKHLITATGQRVTLRCSPRSGDLSVYWYQQSLDQGLQFLIQYYNGEERAKGNILERFSAQQFPDLHSELNLSSLELGDSALYFCASSAQFGTGGERDTQYFGPGTRLTVL.

The chain combines TRBV28 with TRBJ1-4, with TRBD1 matching 7 bases. The CDR3 covers 14 residues. J gave up 5 bases and V 3 bases, and 3 bases lay outside the gene matches. Germline V gene sequence: CDR1 MDHEN, CDR2 SYDVKM. The CDR3 region has the DNA TGTGCCAGCAGTTTCTCGGGACAGAATGAAAAACTGTTTTTT. Translating gives CASSFSGQNEKLFF.

V gene TRBV14 combines with J gene TRBJ2-1; no clear D. Germline V gene lookup returns CDR1 SGHDN and CDR2 FVKESK. V was cut by 1 base and J by 0 bases, with 10 bases left in between. The CDR3 has 16 residues. The CDR3: CASSQVRLSSYNEQFF. CDR3 nucleotide sequence: TGTGCCAGCAGCCAAGTCAGACTTAGCTCCTACAATGAGCAGTTCTTC.